Listed below are T cell receptor beta chains from one sample, sequenced in a study of OX40 agonist ivuxolimab in advanced cancers. Measured with immunoSEQ multiplex PCR; TCRdb has only the in-frame clones, and not every one. In the table there are roughly 40,000 clones, 82% of which are singletons. Sequencing was performed on CD4+ or CD8+ T cells sorted from blood, taken in a trial of the OX40 agonist ivuxolimab. These receptors were collected from an adult with an advanced solid tumor such as melanoma, head and neck, liver or kidney cancer. The CDR3 runs from the conserved cysteine through the conserved F or W. The D gene is left open where the match is weak. Size is omitted from some rows. Given values are once, few, many or a class for expanded clones.

cdr3_aa: CASSLAPWQQETQYF
cdr3_nt: TGTGCCAGCAGCTTAGCTCCGTGGCAGCAAGAGACCCAGTACTTC
d_call: -
clone_size: -
j_call: TRBJ2-5
v_call: TRBV5-8
cdr3_length: 15

cdr3_aa: CASSYGAGRQPQHF
cdr3_nt: TGTGCCAGCAGTTACGGGGCAGGGAGACAGCCCCAGCATTTT
d_call: -
clone_size: once
j_call: TRBJ1-5
v_call: TRBV6-6
cdr3_length: 14

cdr3_aa: CASSPGTSGGTDTQYF
cdr3_nt: TGTGCCAGCAGCCCCGGGACTAGCGGGGGGACAGATACGCAGTATTTT
d_call: TRBD2
clone_size: -
j_call: TRBJ2-3
v_call: TRBV5-5
cdr3_length: 16

cdr3_aa: CASSDRSNEKLFF
cdr3_nt: TGCGCCAGCAGTGACAGATCTAATGAAAAACTGTTTTTT
d_call: -
clone_size: -
j_call: TRBJ1-4
v_call: TRBV10-2
cdr3_length: 13

cdr3_aa: CSVSQGSDTEAFF
cdr3_nt: TGCAGCGTTTCACAGGGTAGCGACACTGAAGCTTTCTTT
d_call: -
clone_size: -
j_call: TRBJ1-1
v_call: TRBV29-1
cdr3_length: 13

cdr3_aa: CASSLMGGGAYNEQFF
cdr3_nt: TGTGCCAGCAGCTTAATGGGTGGGGGAGCCTACAATGAGCAGTTCTTC
d_call: -
clone_size: -
j_call: TRBJ2-1
v_call: TRBV7-3
cdr3_length: 16

cdr3_aa: CASSGQGVEKLFF
cdr3_nt: TGTGCCAGTTCAGGACAGGGGGTTGAAAAACTGTTTTTT
d_call: TRBD1
clone_size: -
j_call: TRBJ1-4
v_call: TRBV19
cdr3_length: 13

cdr3_aa: CASSPTDGNYGYTF
cdr3_nt: TGCGCCAGCAGCCCCACCGACGGGAACTATGGCTACACCTTC
d_call: -
clone_size: -
j_call: TRBJ1-2
v_call: TRBV5-1
cdr3_length: 14

cdr3_aa: CASSLAGQGVYGYTF
cdr3_nt: TGTGCCAGCAGCTTGGCGGGACAGGGCGTCTATGGCTACACCTTC
d_call: TRBD1
clone_size: -
j_call: TRBJ1-2
v_call: TRBV5-4
cdr3_length: 15

cdr3_aa: CASSAISGGVGETQYF
cdr3_nt: TGTGCCAGCAGCGCCATAAGCGGGGGGGTCGGGGAGACCCAGTACTTC
d_call: TRBD2
clone_size: -
j_call: TRBJ2-5
v_call: TRBV9
cdr3_length: 16

cdr3_aa: CASSLVSGGVKRYEQYF
cdr3_nt: TGCGCCAGCAGCTTGGTTAGCGGGGGGGTGAAAAGATACGAGCAGTACTTC
d_call: TRBD2
clone_size: -
j_call: TRBJ2-7
v_call: TRBV5-1
cdr3_length: 17

cdr3_aa: CASSINRDQETQYF
cdr3_nt: TGTGCCAGCAGCATCAACAGGGACCAAGAGACCCAGTACTTC
d_call: -
clone_size: -
j_call: TRBJ2-5
v_call: TRBV5-4
cdr3_length: 14

cdr3_aa: CASSATMGGDTIYF
cdr3_nt: TGTGCCAGCAGCGCCACAATGGGAGGTGACACCATATATTTT
d_call: -
clone_size: -
j_call: TRBJ1-3
v_call: TRBV9
cdr3_length: 14

cdr3_aa: CASSSGKRQETQYF
cdr3_nt: TGTGCCAGCAGTTCAGGGAAAAGACAAGAGACCCAGTACTTC
d_call: -
clone_size: -
j_call: TRBJ2-5
v_call: TRBV11-1
cdr3_length: 14

cdr3_aa: CASSTTGLYNEQFF
cdr3_nt: TGTGCCAGTAGTACGACAGGGTTGTACAATGAGCAGTTCTTC
d_call: TRBD1
clone_size: -
j_call: TRBJ2-1
v_call: TRBV19
cdr3_length: 14

cdr3_aa: CASLPGLGTDTQYF
cdr3_nt: TGTGCCAGCCTCCCGGGACTAGGCACAGATACGCAGTATTTT
d_call: TRBD2
clone_size: once
j_call: TRBJ2-3
v_call: TRBV6-6
cdr3_length: 14

cdr3_aa: CASSPPDLSPLHF
cdr3_nt: TGTGCCAGCTCACCACCGGACCTTTCACCCCTCCACTTT
d_call: -
clone_size: few
j_call: TRBJ1-6
v_call: TRBV18
cdr3_length: 13

cdr3_aa: CASSRGARYEQYF
cdr3_nt: TGTGCCAGCTCACGGGGAGCCCGCTACGAGCAGTACTTC
d_call: -
clone_size: -
j_call: TRBJ2-7
v_call: TRBV18
cdr3_length: 13

cdr3_aa: CASQKTLPGFEAFF
cdr3_nt: TGTGCCAGTCAAAAGACCCTACCGGGATTTGAAGCTTTCTTT
d_call: -
clone_size: -
j_call: TRBJ1-1
v_call: TRBV5-8
cdr3_length: 14

cdr3_aa: CASGLVFWGGGAKGDTQYF
cdr3_nt: TGTGCTAGTGGTTTGGTATTTTGGGGCGGGGGGGCCAAAGGAGATACGCAGTATTTT
d_call: TRBD2
clone_size: -
j_call: TRBJ2-3
v_call: TRBV12-5
cdr3_length: 19

cdr3_aa: CAIKSTGGYTEAFF
cdr3_nt: TGTGCCATCAAATCGACAGGGGGGTACACTGAAGCTTTCTTT
d_call: TRBD1
clone_size: few
j_call: TRBJ1-1
v_call: TRBV10-3
cdr3_length: 14

cdr3_aa: CASSRRGGGVRTDTQYF
cdr3_nt: TGTGCCAGCAGCCGAAGGGGAGGCGGGGTGAGGACAGATACGCAGTATTTT
d_call: -
clone_size: -
j_call: TRBJ2-3
v_call: TRBV7-3
cdr3_length: 17

cdr3_aa: CAWSVGGDTEAFF
cdr3_nt: TGTGCCTGGAGTGTAGGGGGCGACACTGAAGCTTTCTTT
d_call: TRBD1
clone_size: -
j_call: TRBJ1-1
v_call: TRBV30
cdr3_length: 13

cdr3_aa: CASSLGGPTQYF
cdr3_nt: TGTGCCAGCAGCCTTGGAGGTCCTACGCAGTATTTT
d_call: -
clone_size: -
j_call: TRBJ2-3
v_call: TRBV14
cdr3_length: 12

cdr3_aa: CASSAGRGMAGELFF
cdr3_nt: TGTGCCAGCAGTGCTGGCAGGGGGATGGCCGGGGAGCTGTTTTTT
d_call: TRBD1
clone_size: -
j_call: TRBJ2-2
v_call: TRBV2
cdr3_length: 15

cdr3_aa: CASSSGANTGELFF
cdr3_nt: TGTGCCAGCAGCTCGGGGGCGAACACCGGGGAGCTGTTTTTT
d_call: -
clone_size: -
j_call: TRBJ2-2
v_call: TRBV11-3
cdr3_length: 14

cdr3_aa: CATETGILGYTF
cdr3_nt: TGTGCCACCGAAACAGGGATCCTTGGCTACACCTTC
d_call: -
clone_size: -
j_call: TRBJ1-2
v_call: TRBV7-9
cdr3_length: 12

cdr3_aa: CASSLLGTKITGELFF
cdr3_nt: TGTGCCAGCAGTTTATTAGGGACAAAGATCACCGGGGAGCTGTTTTTT
d_call: -
clone_size: -
j_call: TRBJ2-2
v_call: TRBV27
cdr3_length: 16

cdr3_aa: CASSSGGGPYGYTF
cdr3_nt: TGTGCCAGTAGCTCGGGGGGGGGCCCATATGGCTACACCTTC
d_call: -
clone_size: few
j_call: TRBJ1-2
v_call: TRBV19
cdr3_length: 14

cdr3_aa: CASSPTGPNYGYTF
cdr3_nt: TGCGCCAGCAGCCCCACAGGGCCCAACTATGGCTACACCTTC
d_call: -
clone_size: -
j_call: TRBJ1-2
v_call: TRBV4-1
cdr3_length: 14

cdr3_aa: CASSVSSLLNTEAFF
cdr3_nt: TGCGCCAGCAGTGTCTCCAGTTTACTGAACACTGAAGCTTTCTTT
d_call: -
clone_size: -
j_call: TRBJ1-1
v_call: TRBV10-2
cdr3_length: 15

cdr3_aa: CASSAQTDTQYF
cdr3_nt: TGTGCCAGCAGCGCACAGACAGATACGCAGTATTTT
d_call: -
clone_size: -
j_call: TRBJ2-3
v_call: TRBV9
cdr3_length: 12

cdr3_aa: CASTQGQGVVNEQFF
cdr3_nt: TGTGCCAGCACCCAGGGACAGGGTGTCGTTAATGAGCAGTTCTTC
d_call: TRBD1
clone_size: once
j_call: TRBJ2-1
v_call: TRBV5-4
cdr3_length: 15

cdr3_aa: CASSPSRAEAFF
cdr3_nt: TGTGCCAGCAGCCCCTCACGCGCTGAAGCTTTCTTT
d_call: -
clone_size: -
j_call: TRBJ1-1
v_call: TRBV7-2
cdr3_length: 12

cdr3_aa: CASSQGLAGETQYF
cdr3_nt: TGTGCCAGCAGCCAGGGACTAGCGGGGGAGACCCAGTACTTC
d_call: TRBD2
clone_size: once
j_call: TRBJ2-5
v_call: TRBV7-9
cdr3_length: 14

cdr3_aa: CASSPRVGYGYTF
cdr3_nt: TGTGCCAGCAGCCCCCGGGTGGGCTATGGCTACACCTTC
d_call: -
clone_size: -
j_call: TRBJ1-2
v_call: TRBV9
cdr3_length: 13

cdr3_aa: CSFAQGGDYGYTF
cdr3_nt: TGCAGCTTCGCACAGGGAGGTGACTATGGCTACACCTTC
d_call: -
clone_size: -
j_call: TRBJ1-2
v_call: TRBV29-1
cdr3_length: 13

cdr3_aa: CAISLGLAGALSYEQYF
cdr3_nt: TGTGCCATCAGCCTCGGACTAGCGGGGGCCCTCTCCTACGAGCAGTACTTC
d_call: TRBD2
clone_size: -
j_call: TRBJ2-7
v_call: TRBV10-3
cdr3_length: 17

cdr3_aa: CASSATLSGNTIYF
cdr3_nt: TGTGCCAGCAGCGCTACGCTCTCTGGAAACACCATATATTTT
d_call: -
clone_size: -
j_call: TRBJ1-3
v_call: TRBV9
cdr3_length: 14

cdr3_aa: CASSPNRGLAGREQFF
cdr3_nt: TGCGCCAGCAGCCCGAATAGGGGACTAGCGGGGCGTGAGCAGTTCTTC
d_call: TRBD2
clone_size: -
j_call: TRBJ2-1
v_call: TRBV5-1
cdr3_length: 16

cdr3_aa: CASSLIPGEKLFF
cdr3_nt: TGTGCTAGCAGCTTGATCCCGGGTGAAAAACTGTTTTTT
d_call: -
clone_size: -
j_call: TRBJ1-4
v_call: TRBV7-7
cdr3_length: 13

cdr3_aa: CASSFGIYADTQYF
cdr3_nt: TGTGCCAGCAGCTTCGGGATCTACGCAGATACGCAGTATTTT
d_call: -
clone_size: -
j_call: TRBJ2-3
v_call: TRBV7-2
cdr3_length: 14

cdr3_aa: CASGLGYEQYF
cdr3_nt: TGTGCTAGTGGTTTGGGTTACGAGCAGTACTTC
d_call: -
clone_size: -
j_call: TRBJ2-7
v_call: TRBV12-5
cdr3_length: 11

cdr3_aa: CASSLEVFQVRGYTF
cdr3_nt: TGTGCCAGCAGCTTAGAGGTGTTCCAGGTTCGTGGCTACACCTTC
d_call: -
clone_size: few
j_call: TRBJ1-2
v_call: TRBV7-2
cdr3_length: 15

cdr3_aa: CASSRASPEGETQYF
cdr3_nt: TGTGCCAGCAGTCGGGCCTCACCTGAGGGGGAGACCCAGTACTTC
d_call: -
clone_size: -
j_call: TRBJ2-5
v_call: TRBV6-6
cdr3_length: 15

cdr3_aa: CASIPTGGPNYGYTF
cdr3_nt: TGTGCCAGCATCCCGACCGGGGGTCCTAACTATGGCTACACCTTC
d_call: -
clone_size: -
j_call: TRBJ1-2
v_call: TRBV7-8
cdr3_length: 15

cdr3_aa: CASQRSSYNEQFF
cdr3_nt: TGTGCCAGCCAAAGGAGCTCCTACAATGAGCAGTTCTTC
d_call: -
clone_size: -
j_call: TRBJ2-1
v_call: TRBV2
cdr3_length: 13

cdr3_aa: CASSSPRWGGYTF
cdr3_nt: TGTGCCAGCAGCTCTCCCCGATGGGGGGGCTACACCTTC
d_call: -
clone_size: -
j_call: TRBJ1-2
v_call: TRBV7-2
cdr3_length: 13

cdr3_aa: CASSAPLAGGPDTQYF
cdr3_nt: TGTGCCAGCAGCGCCCCACTAGCGGGGGGCCCAGATACGCAGTATTTT
d_call: TRBD2
clone_size: -
j_call: TRBJ2-3
v_call: TRBV7-8
cdr3_length: 16

cdr3_aa: CASSGLGTEEETQYF
cdr3_nt: TGTGCCAGCAGTGGATTAGGGACAGAGGAAGAGACCCAGTACTTC
d_call: TRBD1
clone_size: -
j_call: TRBJ2-5
v_call: TRBV5-6
cdr3_length: 15

cdr3_aa: CASSSSDRQETQYF
cdr3_nt: TGTGCCAGCAGCTCGTCCGACAGACAAGAGACCCAGTACTTC
d_call: -
clone_size: -
j_call: TRBJ2-5
v_call: TRBV7-9
cdr3_length: 14